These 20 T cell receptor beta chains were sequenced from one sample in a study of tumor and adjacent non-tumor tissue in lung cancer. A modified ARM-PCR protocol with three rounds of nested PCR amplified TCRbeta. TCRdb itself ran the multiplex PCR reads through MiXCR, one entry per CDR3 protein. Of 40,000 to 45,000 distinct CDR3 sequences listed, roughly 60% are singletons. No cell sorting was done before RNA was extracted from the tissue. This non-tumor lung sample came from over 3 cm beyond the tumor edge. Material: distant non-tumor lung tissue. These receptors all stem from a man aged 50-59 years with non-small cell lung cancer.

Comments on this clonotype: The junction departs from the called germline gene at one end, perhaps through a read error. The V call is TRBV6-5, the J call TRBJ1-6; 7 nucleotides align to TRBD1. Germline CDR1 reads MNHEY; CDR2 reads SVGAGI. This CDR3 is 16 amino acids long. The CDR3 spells CASSPTDRERDSPLHF. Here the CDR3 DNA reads TGTGCAAGCAGTCCGACCGACAGGGAGAGGGATTCACCCCTCCACTTT.

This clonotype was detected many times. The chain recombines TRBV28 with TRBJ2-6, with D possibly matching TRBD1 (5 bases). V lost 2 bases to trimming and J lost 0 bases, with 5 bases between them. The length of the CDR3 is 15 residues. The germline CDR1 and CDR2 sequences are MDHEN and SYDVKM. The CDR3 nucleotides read TGTGCCAGCAGTTTAAGGGGCTCTGGGGCCAACGTCCTGACTTTC. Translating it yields CASSLRGSGANVLTF.

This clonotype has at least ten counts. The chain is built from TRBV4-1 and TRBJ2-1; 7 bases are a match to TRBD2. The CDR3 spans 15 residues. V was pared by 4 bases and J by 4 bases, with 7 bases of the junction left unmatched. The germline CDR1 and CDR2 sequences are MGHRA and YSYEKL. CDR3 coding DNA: TGCGCCAGCAGCCTCAGCGAGCGGGGTTACAATGAGCAGTTCTTC. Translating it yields CASSLSERGYNEQFF.

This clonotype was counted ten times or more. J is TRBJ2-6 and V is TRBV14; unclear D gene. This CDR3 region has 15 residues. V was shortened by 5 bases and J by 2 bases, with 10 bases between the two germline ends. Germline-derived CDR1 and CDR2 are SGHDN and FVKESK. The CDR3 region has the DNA TGTGCCAGCAGCAAATCAGAGACTGGGGCCAACGTCCTGACTTTC. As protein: CASSKSETGANVLTF. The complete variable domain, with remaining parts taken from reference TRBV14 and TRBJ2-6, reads EAGVTQFPSHSVIEKGQTVTLRCDPISGHDNLYWYRRVMGKEIKFLLHFVKESKQDESGMPNNRFLAERTGGTYSTLKVQPAELEDSGVYFCASSKSETGANVLTFGAGSRLTVL.

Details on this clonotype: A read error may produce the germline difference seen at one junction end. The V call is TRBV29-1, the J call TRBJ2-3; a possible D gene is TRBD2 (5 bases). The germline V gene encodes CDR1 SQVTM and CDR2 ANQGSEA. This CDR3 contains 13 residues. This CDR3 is CSVGLGGWDMQYF. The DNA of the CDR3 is TGCAGCGTTGGCCTAGGCGGGTGGGATATGCAGTATTTT.

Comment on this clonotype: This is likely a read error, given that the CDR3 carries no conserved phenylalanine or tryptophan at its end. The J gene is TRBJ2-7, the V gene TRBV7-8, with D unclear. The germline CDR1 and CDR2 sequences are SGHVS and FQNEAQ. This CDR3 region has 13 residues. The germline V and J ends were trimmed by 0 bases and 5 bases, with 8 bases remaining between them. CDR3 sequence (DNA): TGTGCCAGCAGCTTAGCTGGACGGAACGAGCAGTACCTC. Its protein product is CASSLAGRNEQYL.

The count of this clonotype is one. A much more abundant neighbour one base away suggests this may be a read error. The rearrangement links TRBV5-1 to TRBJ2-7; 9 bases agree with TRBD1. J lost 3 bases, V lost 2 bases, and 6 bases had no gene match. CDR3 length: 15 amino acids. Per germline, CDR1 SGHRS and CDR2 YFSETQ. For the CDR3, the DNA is TGCGCCAGCAGCTTCATGGGGGGACAGGGCTACGAGCAGTACTTC. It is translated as CASSFMGGQGYEQYF.

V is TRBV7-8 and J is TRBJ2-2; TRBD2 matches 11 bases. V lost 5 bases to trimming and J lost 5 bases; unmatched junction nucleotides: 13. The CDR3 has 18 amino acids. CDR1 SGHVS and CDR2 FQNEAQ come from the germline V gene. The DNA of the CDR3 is TGTGCCAGCAGCCCCGTGGGGTTAGCGGGAGGGGTTACCGGGGAGCTGTTTTTT. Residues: CASSPVGLAGGVTGELFF. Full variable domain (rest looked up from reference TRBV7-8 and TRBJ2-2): GAGVSQSPRYKVAKRGQDVALRCDPISGHVSLFWYQQALGQGPEFLTYFQNEAQLDKSGLPSDRFFAERPEGSVSTLKIQRTQQEDSAVYLCASSPVGLAGGVTGELFFGEGSRLTVL.

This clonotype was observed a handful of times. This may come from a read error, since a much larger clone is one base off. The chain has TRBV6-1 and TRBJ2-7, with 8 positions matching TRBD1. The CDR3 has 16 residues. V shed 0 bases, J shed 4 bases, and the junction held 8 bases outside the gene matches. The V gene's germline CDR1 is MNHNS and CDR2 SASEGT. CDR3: CASSEAETRQGYEQYF. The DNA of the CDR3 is TGTGCCAGCAGTGAAGCGGAAACGAGACAGGGGTACGAGCAGTACTTC.

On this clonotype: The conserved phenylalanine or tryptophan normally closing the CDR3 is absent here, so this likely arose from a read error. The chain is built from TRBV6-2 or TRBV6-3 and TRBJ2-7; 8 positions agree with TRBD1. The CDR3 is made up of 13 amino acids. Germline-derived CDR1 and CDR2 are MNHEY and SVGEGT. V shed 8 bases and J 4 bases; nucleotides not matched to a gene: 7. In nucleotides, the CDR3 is TGTGCCAGCGGACAGGGTTACTCATACGAGCAGTACTTA. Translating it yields CASGQGYSYEQYL.

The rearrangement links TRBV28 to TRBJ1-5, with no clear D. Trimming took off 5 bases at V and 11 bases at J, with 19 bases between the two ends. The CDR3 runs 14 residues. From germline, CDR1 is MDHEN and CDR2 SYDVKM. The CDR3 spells CASSPPDWVRSQHF. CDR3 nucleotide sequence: TGTGCCAGCAGTCCCCCTGATTGGGTTCGGTCCCAGCATTTT.

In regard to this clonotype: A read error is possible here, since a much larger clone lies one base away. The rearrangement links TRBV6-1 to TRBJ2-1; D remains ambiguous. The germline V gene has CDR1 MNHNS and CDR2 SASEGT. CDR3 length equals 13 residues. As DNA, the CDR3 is TGTACCAGCATCGGGCGTACCTACAATGAGCAGTTCTTC. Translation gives CTSIGRTYNEQFF.

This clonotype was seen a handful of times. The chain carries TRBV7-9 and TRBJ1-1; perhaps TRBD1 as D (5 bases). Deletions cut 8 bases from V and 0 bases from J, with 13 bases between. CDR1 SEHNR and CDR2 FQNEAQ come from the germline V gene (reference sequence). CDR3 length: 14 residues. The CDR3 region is CASSDSHMNTEAFF. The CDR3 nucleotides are TGTGCCAGCTCCGACAGCCACATGAACACTGAAGCTTTCTTT.

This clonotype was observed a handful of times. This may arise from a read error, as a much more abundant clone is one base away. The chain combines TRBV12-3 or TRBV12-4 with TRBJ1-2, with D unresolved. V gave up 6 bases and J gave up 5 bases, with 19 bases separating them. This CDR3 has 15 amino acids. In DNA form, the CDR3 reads TGTGCCAGCAGCCCCGGGATGGGTGAAGTTTATGGCTACACCTTC. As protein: CASSPGMGEVYGYTF.

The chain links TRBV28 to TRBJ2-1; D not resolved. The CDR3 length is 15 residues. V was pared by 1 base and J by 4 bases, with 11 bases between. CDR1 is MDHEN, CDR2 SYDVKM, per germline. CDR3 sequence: CASSLSTVSYNEQFF. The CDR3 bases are TGTGCCAGCAGTTTATCCACGGTATCGTACAATGAGCAGTTCTTC.

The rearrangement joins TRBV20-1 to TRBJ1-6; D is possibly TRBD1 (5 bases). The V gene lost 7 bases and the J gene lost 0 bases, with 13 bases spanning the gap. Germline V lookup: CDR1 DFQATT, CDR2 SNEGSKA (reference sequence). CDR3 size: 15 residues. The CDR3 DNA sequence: TGCAGTGTTGGGGGGATAGACTCCTATAATTCACCCCTCCACTTT. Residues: CSVGGIDSYNSPLHF.

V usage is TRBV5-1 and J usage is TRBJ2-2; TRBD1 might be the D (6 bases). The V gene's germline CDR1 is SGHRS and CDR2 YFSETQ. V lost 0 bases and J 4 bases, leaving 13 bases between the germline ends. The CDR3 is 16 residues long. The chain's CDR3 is CASSLAGTGITGELFF. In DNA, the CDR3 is TGCGCCAGCAGCTTGGCCGGAACAGGGATCACCGGGGAGCTGTTTTTT.

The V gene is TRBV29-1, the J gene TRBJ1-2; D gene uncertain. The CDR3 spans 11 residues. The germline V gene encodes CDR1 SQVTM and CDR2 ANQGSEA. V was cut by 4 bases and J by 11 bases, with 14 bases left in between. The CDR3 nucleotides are TGCAGCGTTGTATATGGGAATGATTACACCTTC. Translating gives CSVVYGNDYTF.

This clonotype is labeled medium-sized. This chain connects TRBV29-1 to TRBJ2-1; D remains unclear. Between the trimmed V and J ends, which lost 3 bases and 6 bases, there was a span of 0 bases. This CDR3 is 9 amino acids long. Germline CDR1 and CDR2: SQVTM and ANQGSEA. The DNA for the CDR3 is TGCAGCGTTGACAATGAGCAGTTCTTC. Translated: CSVDNEQFF.

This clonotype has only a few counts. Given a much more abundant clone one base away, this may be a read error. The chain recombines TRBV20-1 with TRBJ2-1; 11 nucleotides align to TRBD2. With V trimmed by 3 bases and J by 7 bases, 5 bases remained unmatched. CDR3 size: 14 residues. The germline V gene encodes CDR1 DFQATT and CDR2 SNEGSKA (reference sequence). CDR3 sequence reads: CSASRGTSGNEQFF. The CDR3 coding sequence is TGCAGTGCTAGTAGGGGGACTAGCGGTAATGAGCAGTTCTTC.